These 27 T cell receptor beta chains share one sample of origin, sequenced in a study of blood T cell repertoires in COVID-19. Assay used: immunoSEQ multiplex PCR; TCRdb lists only in-frame clones, some missing. The table has hundreds of thousands of clones, 83% seen once. Sequencing was carried out using PBMCs or T cells enriched from blood (not recorded which). These receptors all come from a middle-aged woman who had been exposed to COVID-19.

The J gene is TRBJ1-2, the V gene TRBV5-6; 7 nucleotides agree with TRBD1. Germline lookup yields CDR1 SGHDT and CDR2 YYEEEE. V shed 3 bases and J 4 bases; nucleotides not matched to a gene: 12. The CDR3 extends over 16 amino acids. The CDR3 nucleotides are TGTGCCAGCAGCTCGCCCTACACAGGGGCAGGCTATGGCTACACCTTC. Translating gives CASSSPYTGAGYGYTF.

The V call is TRBV4-1, the J call TRBJ1-1; the D is unclear. This CDR3 spans 13 amino acids. Germline V gene data show CDR1 as MGHRA and CDR2 as YSYEKL. V shed 0 bases and J shed 7 bases, with 9 bases lying between them. The CDR3 here is CASSQDSDFEAFF. The CDR3 DNA reads as TGCGCCAGCAGCCAAGACTCAGACTTTGAAGCTTTCTTT.

The chain combines TRBV9 with TRBJ2-1, with TRBD2 identical over 8 bases. V shed 3 bases and J 0 bases; nucleotides not matched to a gene: 17. Germline loops: CDR1 SGDLS, CDR2 YYNGEE. This CDR3 spans 20 amino acids. The CDR3 loop reads CASSDPKNSGGGDSYNEQFF. The CDR3 DNA sequence: TGTGCCAGCAGCGACCCCAAAAACAGCGGGGGAGGGGACTCCTACAATGAGCAGTTCTTC.

The V call is TRBV19, the J call TRBJ1-5, with TRBD1 as a possible D gene (5 bases). Germline CDR1 reads LNHDA; CDR2 reads SQIVND (reference sequence). The V end lost 8 bases, the J end lost 7 bases, and 24 bases lay between the germline ends. CDR3 length: 16 residues. The CDR3 region has the DNA TGTGCCAGTCATTATCGGGGGTCTGGCCTTGGACAGCCCCAGCATTTT. This encodes CASHYRGSGLGQPQHF.

The rearrangement links TRBV3-1 (or the pseudogene TRBV3-2) to TRBJ2-7; no definite D call. V was pared by 1 base and J by 2 bases, with 6 bases between. CDR3 size: 13 residues. Germline loops: CDR1 LGHDT, CDR2 YNNKEL (reference sequence). The CDR3 spells CASSQGQTYEQYF. CDR3 DNA: TGTGCCAGCAGCCAAGGGCAGACCTACGAGCAGTACTTC.

The V and J genes are TRBV15 and TRBJ2-1; TRBD1 matches 7 bases. With V trimmed by 4 bases and J by 7 bases, 4 bases remained unmatched. CDR1 is LNHNV, CDR2 YYDKDF, per germline (reference sequence). The CDR3 extends over 13 amino acids. CDR3 loop: CATSKSRGNEQFF. The CDR3 DNA is TGTGCCACCAGCAAGTCCAGGGGGAATGAGCAGTTCTTC.

V gene TRBV5-1 combines with J gene TRBJ1-4; D not certain. CDR1 and CDR2 (germline): SGHRS, YFSETQ. This CDR3 region has 17 residues. Trimming removed 2 bases from V and 0 bases from J, with 14 bases in between. CDR3 sequence (DNA): TGCGCCAGCAGCTTAGGGTCCCTGGGAGCAACTAATGAAAAACTGTTTTTT. Translated: CASSLGSLGATNEKLFF. The entire variable domain, with the rest obtained from reference TRBV5-1 and TRBJ1-4, is as follows: KAGVTQTPRYLIKTRGQQVTLSCSPISGHRSVSWYQQTPGQGLQFLFEYFSETQRNKGNFPGRFSGRQFSNSRSEMNVSTLELGDSALYLCASSLGSLGATNEKLFFGSGTQLSVL.

The chain joins TRBV4-1 to TRBJ1-4; perhaps TRBD1 as D (6 bases). Trimming shortened V by 1 base and J by 7 bases, and 22 bases separated the two germline ends. The CDR3 consists of 18 residues. Per germline, CDR1 MGHRA and CDR2 YSYEKL. In nucleotides, the CDR3 is TGCGCCAGCAGCCAAGGTTTTTCGTACAGGGAAGTATTTGAAAAACTGTTTTTT. Protein product: CASSQGFSYREVFEKLFF.

The genes are TRBV7-9 and TRBJ2-2; tentative D call: TRBD2 (6 bases). This CDR3 is built from 16 residues. Germline V gene lookup returns CDR1 SEHNR and CDR2 FQNEAQ (reference sequence). Trimming shortened V by 5 bases and J by 3 bases, and 16 bases separated the two germline ends. This CDR3 reads CASSLLRTTHTGELFF. CDR3 coding DNA: TGTGCCAGCAGCCTACTAAGGACTACCCACACCGGGGAGCTGTTTTTT.

This clone was counted only a few times. The chain carries TRBV29-1 and TRBJ1-2, with 7 nucleotides matching TRBD1. Unmatched junction bases numbered 9, after V lost 6 bases and J lost 5 bases. The length of the CDR3 is 13 residues. From germline, CDR1 is SQVTM and CDR2 ANQGSEA. CDR3 sequence reads: CSVRTGEDYGYTF. The DNA for the CDR3 is TGCAGCGTCAGGACAGGAGAAGATTATGGCTACACCTTC. Complete variable domain (other parts from reference TRBV29-1 and TRBJ1-2): SAVISQKPSRDICQRGTSLTIQCQVDSQVTMMFWYRQQPGQSLTLIATANQGSEATYESGFVIDKFPISRPNLTFSTLTVSNMSPEDSSIYLCSVRTGEDYGYTFGSGTRLTVV.

Only one count was recorded for this clone. This chain uses TRBV2 with TRBJ1-5; D possibly corresponds to TRBD1 (6 bases). Trimming removed 6 bases from V and 7 bases from J, with 19 bases in between. Germline V gene sequence: CDR1 SNHLY, CDR2 FYNNEI. This CDR3 has 15 residues. The CDR3 reads CASSWEQGNGQPQHF. CDR3 coding DNA: TGTGCCAGCAGCTGGGAACAGGGAAACGGACAGCCCCAGCATTTT. The full variable domain, with the rest looked up from reference TRBV2 and TRBJ1-5, is EPEVTQTPSHQVTQMGQEVILRCVPISNHLYFYWYRQILGQKVEFLVSFYNNEISEKSEIFDDQFSVERPDGSNFTLKIRSTKLEDSAMYFCASSWEQGNGQPQHFGDGTRLSIL.

The rearrangement joins TRBV6-5 to TRBJ2-7; possible D gene TRBD1, 6 bases. This CDR3 is built from 14 residues. Germline V gives CDR1 MNHEY, CDR2 SVGAGI. V was cut by 7 bases and J by 6 bases, with 19 bases left in between. The CDR3 sequence: CASTMDSRLAEQYF. The CDR3 nucleotides read TGTGCCAGCACTATGGACAGCCGACTTGCCGAGCAGTACTTC.

CDR3 bases: TGTGCCAGCAGCGCTATACAGGGGGCGAAAGGAAACACCATATATTTT. Translated, it gives CASSAIQGAKGNTIYF. The genes are TRBV2 and TRBJ1-3; TRBD1 agrees at 9 bases. The CDR3 extends over 16 amino acids. V trimming: 6 bases; J trimming: 4 bases; junction bases outside the gene matches: 10. Per germline, CDR1 SNHLY and CDR2 FYNNEI. The full variable domain, with the rest looked up from reference TRBV2 and TRBJ1-3, is EPEVTQTPSHQVTQMGQEVILRCVPISNHLYFYWYRQILGQKVEFLVSFYNNEISEKSEIFDDQFSVERPDGSNFTLKIRSTKLEDSAMYFCASSAIQGAKGNTIYFGEGSWLTVV.

This chain joins TRBV3-1 (or the pseudogene TRBV3-2) and TRBJ2-2; 7 bases are shared with TRBD1. Germline V CDR1 and CDR2: LGHDT, YNNKEL (reference sequence). V shed 5 bases, J shed 0 bases, and the junction held 3 bases outside the gene matches. This CDR3 has 15 amino acids. The CDR3 DNA reads TGTGCCAGCAGCGAGAGGGGGCCGAACACCGGGGAGCTGTTTTTT. Amino acid sequence: CASSERGPNTGELFF.

The chain couples TRBV18 to TRBJ2-3, with 15 bases lining up with TRBD2. The length of the CDR3 is 18 residues. After removal of 3 bases from V and 3 bases from J, the junction contained 7 bases not matched to a gene. Germline CDR1 KGHSH, CDR2 LQKENI. In DNA form, the CDR3 reads TGTGCCAGCTCACCTATGGGACTAGCGGGGGGCCTTACAGATACGCAGTATTTT. Amino acids: CASSPMGLAGGLTDTQYF.

The chain joins TRBV7-6 to TRBJ1-3; D is unresolved. The V end lost 0 bases, the J end lost 6 bases, and 12 bases lay between the germline ends. CDR1 is SGHVS, CDR2 FNYEAQ, per germline. The CDR3 spans 15 residues. CDR3 sequence: CASSLASGSINTIYF. In DNA form, the CDR3 reads TGTGCCAGCAGCTTAGCGAGCGGCTCCATAAACACCATATATTTT.

V gene TRBV11-1 combines with J gene TRBJ1-6; D unclear. CDR1 SGHAT and CDR2 FQDESV come from the germline V gene (reference sequence). The CDR3 totals 14 residues. V lost 1 base and J 5 bases, leaving 6 bases between the germline ends. The DNA of the CDR3 is TGTGCCAGCAGCTTAGGAGGAAATAATTCACCCCTCCACTTT. It is translated as CASSLGGNNSPLHF.

V gene TRBV20-1 combines with J gene TRBJ2-5, with 8 bases aligning to TRBD1. Germline loops: CDR1 DFQATT, CDR2 SNEGSKA (reference sequence). The CDR3 extends over 11 amino acids. The trim removed 5 bases at V and 7 bases at J, leaving 3 bases unmatched. DNA of the CDR3: TGCAGTGCTCCAGGGGGCGGGACCCAGTACTTC. Encoded protein: CSAPGGGTQYF.

J is TRBJ2-1 and V is TRBV5-1, with 8 nucleotides matching TRBD2. Germline V gives CDR1 SGHRS, CDR2 YFSETQ. The CDR3 sequence is 15 residues long. With 1 base clipped from V and 8 bases from J, the junction kept 8 bases outside the gene matches. The CDR3 sequence: CASSLSPGGRDEQFF. The CDR3 DNA is TGCGCCAGCAGCTTGAGTCCGGGGGGGCGAGATGAGCAGTTCTTC. The variable domain in full, with the rest retrieved from reference TRBV5-1 and TRBJ2-1, is KAGVTQTPRYLIKTRGQQVTLSCSPISGHRSVSWYQQTPGQGLQFLFEYFSETQRNKGNFPGRFSGRQFSNSRSEMNVSTLELGDSALYLCASSLSPGGRDEQFFGPGTRLTVL.

The chain is built from TRBV29-1 and TRBJ2-2, with 8 bases lining up with TRBD2. J lost 4 bases, V lost 4 bases, and 11 bases had no gene match. Germline CDR1 SQVTM, CDR2 ANQGSEA. There are 16 residues in the CDR3. The CDR3 is CSVGDTGGARTGELFF. DNA for the CDR3: TGCAGCGTTGGGGATACGGGGGGGGCCCGCACCGGGGAGCTGTTTTTT.

To note about this clone: The same CDR3 is also encoded by other DNA sequences in this sample. The V call is TRBV7-3, the J call TRBJ2-2, with D tentatively TRBD1 (6 bases). This CDR3 is 16 amino acids long. Trimming shortened V by 2 bases and J by 0 bases, and 10 bases separated the two germline ends. Looked up from germline, CDR1 is SGHTA and CDR2 is FQGTGA. CDR3 residues: CASSLQGFANTGELFF. CDR3 in DNA: TGTGCCAGCAGCTTACAGGGGTTCGCGAACACCGGGGAGCTGTTTTTT.

This clone was counted only a few times. The gene calls are TRBV5-1 and TRBJ1-2; TRBD1 aligns across 8 bases. Germline V gene lookup returns CDR1 SGHRS and CDR2 YFSETQ. V trimming: 1 base; J trimming: 6 bases; junction bases outside the gene matches: 8. The CDR3 covers 15 residues. CDR3 sequence: CASSLMAGGEDGYTF. The CDR3 DNA reads TGCGCCAGCAGCTTGATGGCAGGGGGCGAGGATGGCTACACCTTC.

The chain carries TRBV4-1 and TRBJ1-4; D is possibly TRBD1 (5 bases). This CDR3 is built from 17 residues. Germline V gives CDR1 MGHRA, CDR2 YSYEKL. Trimming pared 4 bases from V and 6 bases from J, leaving 21 bases between. CDR3 DNA sequence: TGCGCCAGCAGCCGCGTCGGGGGGACCGGATTATATGAAAAACTGTTTTTT. It yields the protein CASSRVGGTGLYEKLFF.

This clone was seen a few times. This sequence joins TRBV7-9 and TRBJ1-1; D perhaps matches TRBD1 (6 bases). Deletions cut 3 bases from V and 4 bases from J, with 18 bases between. This CDR3 is 16 amino acids long. Germline CDR1 is SEHNR and CDR2 is FQNEAQ (reference sequence). The CDR3 reads CASSFAPGEMSTEAFF. CDR3 coding DNA: TGTGCCAGCAGCTTCGCCCCAGGGGAGATGAGCACTGAAGCTTTCTTT.

This chain uses TRBV7-8 with TRBJ2-3, with 9 bases matching TRBD2. Germline assignment: CDR1 SGHVS and CDR2 FQNEAQ. The junction had 17 bases not matched to a gene; V was cut back by 7 bases and J by 6 bases. The CDR3 is 17 amino acids. The DNA of the CDR3 is TGTGCCAGCAACCTTAAAAGGCTAGCGGGGCCCGGGGATACGCAGTATTTT. Protein sequence: CASNLKRLAGPGDTQYF.

This chain links TRBV19 with TRBJ1-1; 7 bases agree with TRBD1. This CDR3 spans 17 amino acids. Per the germline V gene, CDR1 is LNHDA and CDR2 is SQIVND (reference sequence). With 6 bases clipped from V and 5 bases from J, the junction kept 18 bases outside the gene matches. CDR3 DNA sequence: TGTGCCAGTAGGCCCCAACACCGGGACAGCAGGGGGACTGAAGCTTTCTTT. This codes for CASRPQHRDSRGTEAFF. Drawing the rest from reference TRBV19 and TRBJ1-1, the complete variable domain is DGGITQSPKYLFRKEGQNVTLSCEQNLNHDAMYWYRQDPGQGLRLIYYSQIVNDFQKGDIAEGYSVSREKKESFPLTVTSAQKNPTAFYLCASRPQHRDSRGTEAFFGQGTRLTVV.

The chain carries TRBV6-5 and TRBJ1-1, with a weak D call TRBD1 (5 bases). Germline assignment: CDR1 MNHEY and CDR2 SVGAGI. V lost 9 bases, J lost 7 bases, and 18 bases lay in between. This CDR3 comprises 13 residues. The CDR3 coding sequence is TGTGCCAGTCGCCGTGAAGTCGGGGGTGAAGCTTTCTTT. Amino acid sequence: CASRREVGGEAFF.